This T cell receptor beta chain is drawn from a study of Tregs in tolerant kidney transplant recipients (dated by TCRdb to between 2018 and 2020). About the full investigation: Transplants used related donors with nonmyeloablative bone marrow transplantation; mixed chimerism was transient in the human trials. TCRbeta sequencing was used in the study to identify donor-specific regulatory T cells before combined kidney and bone marrow transplantation, and the identified cells were then tracked after transplant. Study-level results and caveats: Because only a small number of patients were included, the study had limitations, and the results will need to be validated in larger populations as well as under other immunosuppression protocols. The most biologically relevant and donor-specific TCRbeta repertoire appeared to be identified by expanding Tregs with activated donor B cells. PCR primers changed over time for some patients, so nucleotide-level comparison across those patients' samples was not possible. Biological reproducibility was not directly addressed, though technical replication error appeared minimal. Donor-specific Treg expansion exceeded global Treg expansion in tolerant patients, suggesting antigen-driven rather than nonspecific expansion.

Concerning this clone: Its antigen is currently not known. No qualities accompany the bases; no much larger clone lies one base away.

From its cysteine to its phenylalanine, the CDR3 spans 15 amino acids. Of all the DNA, just the CDR3 is kept, 45 bases in frame from base 1. As encoded in the germline V gene, CDR1 is MDHEN while CDR2 is SYDVKM. V ends up 6 bases short and J 2 bases short, with an unmatched junction base count of 8. The sample's time point label, in plain terms: blood sample drawn before combined kidney and bone marrow transplant. Unstimulated Tregs (CD4+CD25+CD127-), CD4+ non-Tregs (CD4+CD25-), CD4 and CD8 cells were FACS-sorted from thawed PBMCs. The patients were a few recipients of combined kidney and bone marrow transplants from the ITN036ST trial, and samples were available only from these trial subjects. Healthy control blood was processed to PBMCs with a Ficoll density gradient and then cryopreserved, whereas patient PBMCs were collected both before and after transplant. For TCRbeta CDR3 sequencing, genomic DNA was extracted from sorted cells using the QIAGEN DNeasy Blood and Tissue Kit. High-throughput TCRbeta CDR3 sequencing, including PCR amplification with bias correction and internal controls, was performed commercially through immunoSEQ. The authors' analysis ran thus. Unique productive TCRbeta sequences were defined by CDR3 nucleotide sequence where primers matched, and otherwise by CDR3 amino acid sequence together with Vbeta and Jbeta genes. As a correction for sorting error, sequences shared between sorted populations at a frequency ratio of 2:1 or less were discarded, and the remaining shared sequences were assigned to the higher population. A sequence counted as donor-reactive if, in CFSE-low cells, the sequence had a frequency of at least 0.01% and was expanded at least 5-fold compared with unstimulated cells. Repertoire divergence was quantified by Jensen-Shannon divergence calculated from the top 100 TCRbeta sequences ranked by frequency. When a sample had multiple sequencing runs, each run was corrected for sorting error separately and the runs were then pooled. Imported from immuneACCESS, the table was reduced by TCRdb to in-frame sequences with V and J called. These copies leave out some clones; in studies compared against another copy, an unresolved V gene accounts for under half, and the cause of the remainder is not known. That table is the source of V, J and clone size, and D and trimming were worked out from the DNA. The sample table lists some 71,000 clones, roughly nine tenths of them with a count of one. The ten largest clonotypes hold approximately 0.4% of the sample.

This TCR came from a human donor who received a combined kidney and bone marrow transplant. The chain is assembled from TRBV28 and TRBJ1-2, and 8 bases in between align with TRBD1. Sequences were derived from CD4+ T cells from blood, sampled before the transplant. The nucleotide sequence is TGTGCCAGCAGGGAACGGGACAGGAGGAACTATGGCTACACCTTC. Its protein reads: CASRERDRRNYGYTF.